This T cell receptor (beta chain) was sequenced during a study of blood T cell repertoires in COVID-19. Whole-study context: The samples span acute and convalescent COVID-19 from the United States, Italy and Spain.

The CDR3 contains 15 residues. Unmatched junction bases numbered 2, after V lost 0 bases and J lost 1 base. The germline CDR1 and CDR2 sequences are SGHDT and YYEEEE. Original processing methods: Amplified reference gene primers provided the basis for estimating nucleated cell counts. Measured with immunoSEQ multiplex PCR; TCRdb has only the in-frame clones, and not every one. That table gives V, J and clone size, and the DNA gave D and trimming. Here the sample spans 350,000 or so clones, more than 70% being singletons. The rearrangement links TRBV5-6 to TRBJ2-3, with 7 bases aligning to TRBD2. This receptor was identified in a woman aged 55-70 years with COVID-19, enrolled during active disease. Sequenced material: peripheral blood. The CDR3 loop is CASSLERGRTDTQYF. Here the CDR3 DNA reads TGTGCCAGCAGCTTGGAGCGGGGCCGCACAGATACGCAGTATTTT.